These 9 T cell receptor beta chains originate from one sample sequenced in a study of T cells in Graves' hyperthyroidism and ophthalmopathy. RNA transcripts yielded amplified TCR beta CDR3 regions. In the first-round RT-PCR of the TCR CDR3, the HTBI primer set was used. MiXCR was run by TCRdb on the multiplex PCR reads, yielding one entry per CDR3 protein. The table lists around 490,000 distinct CDR3 sequences, just under 20% of them singletons, with less than 55% in the top ten. Sequencing was done on a sample of blood. Receptors were obtained from a man in his forties or fifties with Graves' ophthalmopathy.

This clonotype was seen a handful of times. The genes are TRBV6-1 and TRBJ1-3, with D maybe TRBD1 (6 bases). The CDR3 totals 15 residues. V was clipped by 6 bases and J by 0 bases, with 12 bases between them. CDR1 is MNHNS and CDR2 is SASEGT in the germline V gene. CDR3 protein: CASRAGRGSGNTIYF. CDR3 in DNA: TGTGCCAGCAGGGCGGGCAGGGGCTCTGGAAACACCATATATTTT.

About this clonotype itself: A single base separates this from a much larger clone, so it may be a read error. This rearrangement joins TRBV7-2 to TRBJ2-1; D possibly corresponds to TRBD2 (6 bases). CDR1 is SGHTA and CDR2 is FQGNSA in the germline V gene. There are 14 residues in the CDR3. Between the trimmed V and J ends, which lost 6 bases and 5 bases, there was a span of 14 bases. This chain's CDR3 is CTSSTGDAHNEQFF. DNA of the CDR3: TGTACCAGCAGTACGGGAGACGCTCACAATGAGCAGTTCTTC.

The chain uses TRBV2 and TRBJ1-2; 9 bases align to TRBD1. Germline CDR1 and CDR2: SNHLY and FYNNEI. J was trimmed by 0 bases and V by 5 bases; bases with no gene match: 4. The CDR3 is 15 amino acids. The CDR3 bases are TGTGCCAGCAGTTCTCGACAGGGGGCTAACTATGGCTACACCTTC. Translating gives CASSSRQGANYGYTF.

This clonotype was seen only a few times. V and J are TRBV7-2 and TRBJ2-3, with 12 bases matching TRBD2. Trimming removed 1 base from V and 1 base from J; junction bases left unmatched: 3. Germline assignment: CDR1 SGHTA and CDR2 FQGNSA. The CDR3 spans 17 residues. CDR3 residues: CASSLVSSGGGTDTQYF. DNA for the CDR3: TGTGCCAGCAGCTTAGTTTCTAGCGGGGGGGGCACAGATACGCAGTATTTT. The entire variable domain, with the rest obtained from reference TRBV7-2 and TRBJ2-3, is as follows: GAGVSQSPSNKVTEKGKDVELRCDPISGHTALYWYRQSLGQGLEFLIYFQGNSAPDKSGLPSDRFSAERTGGSVSTLTIQRTQQEDSAVYLCASSLVSSGGGTDTQYFGPGTRLTVL.

This clonotype was recorded at least ten times. The gene calls are TRBV20-1 and TRBJ2-1; 7 bases line up with TRBD1. This CDR3 comprises 15 residues. Losses at the gene ends were 5 bases for V and 10 bases for J; bases not matched to a gene: 17. Germline CDR1 reads DFQATT; CDR2 reads SNEGSKA (reference sequence). The CDR3 loop is CSALTMDRTQSEQFF. The CDR3 DNA follows: TGCAGTGCTCTTACAATGGACAGGACACAATCGGAGCAGTTCTTC.

This chain connects TRBV28 to TRBJ2-5; D uncertain. Per the germline V gene, CDR1 is MDHEN and CDR2 is SYDVKM. The CDR3 consists of 11 residues. V gave up 3 bases and J gave up 11 bases, with 10 bases separating them. CDR3 bases: TGTGCCAGCAGTTTCATAAGAGAGCAGTACTTC. As protein: CASSFIREQYF.

This rearrangement joins TRBV19 to TRBJ1-2, with a tentative D call TRBD1 (5 bases). V was clipped by 10 bases and J by 8 bases, with 14 bases between them. CDR1 is LNHDA and CDR2 is SQIVND in the germline V gene (reference sequence). The CDR3 runs to 11 residues. The DNA for the CDR3 is TGTGCCACTGCGACAGCTGGGGGCTACACCTTC. It yields the protein CATATAGGYTF.

In its sample, this clonotype was seen a few times. The chain recombines TRBV2 with TRBJ2-5, with TRBD1 as a possible D gene (5 bases). Germline V gene lookup returns CDR1 SNHLY and CDR2 FYNNEI. This CDR3 has 12 residues. V dropped 7 bases and J dropped 4 bases, with 10 bases sitting between them. CDR3 loop: CASTIGAETQYF. The DNA for the CDR3 is TGTGCCAGCACGATAGGGGCAGAGACCCAGTACTTC.

The chain employs TRBV15 and TRBJ2-5; a weak D match, TRBD2 (6 bases). The germline CDR1 and CDR2 sequences are LNHNV and YYDKDF (reference sequence). V gave up 5 bases and J gave up 3 bases, with 10 bases separating them. The CDR3 loop spans 13 amino acids. The CDR3 DNA follows: TGTGCCACCAGCCCGGGAGCGGAAGAGACCCAGTACTTC. Its protein is CATSPGAEETQYF.